These 22 T cell receptor beta chains were all obtained from the same sample, sequenced in a study of breast tumors, draining lymph nodes, adjacent tissues. Axillary draining lymph nodes of breast cancer patients supplied the node samples. TCRdb used MiXCR to reprocess the multiplex PCR reads, holding one entry per CDR3 protein. This table holds under 350,000 distinct CDR3 sequences, 30% to 35% found once. The sample comprised axillary lymph node tissue. These receptors all stem from a female donor with breast cancer. Some clones in this sample may be carry-over from other donors' samples.

Comment on this clonotype: This may stem from a read error, because a much larger clone lies one nucleotide away. Likely a read error: the CDR3 ends without its conserved phenylalanine or tryptophan. This rearrangement joins TRBV19 to TRBJ2-7, with 13 nucleotides matching TRBD2. V lost 3 bases and J lost 2; bases outside the gene matches: 4. Per the germline V gene, CDR1 is LNHDA and CDR2 is SQIVND (reference sequence). The CDR3 is 16 residues long. The CDR3 here is CASSIWTSGGTYEQYC. CDR3 DNA: TGTGCCAGTAGTATCTGGACTAGCGGGGGCACCTACGAGCAGTACTGC.

This clonotype was seen ten or more times. The chain uses TRBV20-1 and TRBJ1-5, with 7 positions matching TRBD1. V lost 1 base, J lost 2 bases, and 5 bases stayed unmatched. Per the germline V gene, CDR1 is DFQATT and CDR2 is SNEGSKA (reference sequence). This CDR3 has 15 amino acids. The CDR3 protein is CSARVDRWGNQPQHF. As DNA, the CDR3 is TGCAGTGCTAGAGTGGACAGGTGGGGCAATCAGCCCCAGCATTTT.

In its sample, this clonotype was seen a few times. The chain carries TRBV6-6 and TRBJ2-5, with a weak D call TRBD2 (6 bases). Trimming left V 5 bases short and J 2 bases short, with 15 bases between. Germline V gives CDR1 MNHNY, CDR2 SVGAGI (reference sequence). The CDR3 spans 15 residues. CDR3 DNA sequence: TGTGCCAGCAGTCACCTGAGACTAGAACAAGAGACCCAGTACTTC. As protein: CASSHLRLEQETQYF.

Concerning this clonotype itself: This likely comes from a read error, as the CDR3 has no conserved phenylalanine or tryptophan at its end. This chain links TRBV25-1 with TRBJ2-1, with D possibly matching TRBD2 (7 bases). The germline V and J ends were trimmed by 4 bases and 7 bases, with 14 bases remaining between them. The CDR3 consists of 14 residues. CDR1 is MGHDK, CDR2 SYGVNS, per germline. CDR3 nucleotides: TGTGCCAGCAGTGCTACGGGGGGCAGGAATGAGCAGTTCCTC. Its translation: CASSATGGRNEQFL.

Note on this clonotype: The junction does not match germline at one end; this may be a read error. CDR3 in DNA: TGCGCCAGCTTAGGTCGGCTGGGAGGGAGGGCCGATCAAAATGAGCACTTCTTC. Translation: CASLGRLGGRADQNEHFF. This sequence joins TRBV2 and TRBJ2-1; 7 nucleotides match TRBD2. This CDR3 comprises 18 residues. Per germline, CDR1 SNHLY and CDR2 FYNNEI.

This chain uses TRBV11-2 with TRBJ2-7; TRBD1 matches at 10 bases. Germline V gene data show CDR1 as SGHAT and CDR2 as FQNNGV. V trimming: 5 bases; J trimming: 4 bases; junction bases outside the gene matches: 8. The CDR3 is 15 amino acids. CDR3 nucleotide sequence: TGTGCCAGCAGCCGAGAAAGGGACAGGGGTTACGAGCAGTACTTC. This encodes CASSRERDRGYEQYF.

The genes are TRBV6-1 and TRBJ2-3; D is ambiguous. The V and J ends lost 6 bases and 2 bases respectively, with 15 bases between them. CDR1 is MNHNS and CDR2 is SASEGT in the germline V gene. There are 15 residues in the CDR3. The CDR3 spells CASSGPVSSTDTQYF. CDR3 DNA sequence: TGTGCCAGCAGCGGGCCCGTAAGTTCCACAGATACGCAGTATTTT.

This clonotype was seen a few times. The rearrangement links TRBV3-1 to TRBJ2-2; a possible D gene is TRBD2 (6 bases). Germline loops: CDR1 LGHDT, CDR2 YNNKEL (reference sequence). The CDR3 loop spans 16 amino acids. V gave up 4 bases and J gave up 0 bases, with 12 bases separating them. The CDR3 is CASSPLAPPNTGELFF. In nucleotides, the CDR3 is TGTGCCAGCAGCCCTCTAGCGCCCCCGAACACCGGGGAGCTGTTTTTT.

Notes on this clonotype: This may come from a read error, since a much larger clone is one base off. The chain employs TRBV2 and TRBJ2-7; D is ambiguous. Germline CDR1 is SNHLY and CDR2 is FYNNEI. The CDR3 is 14 residues long. CDR3 amino acids: CASSVGPGWSEQHF. CDR3 in DNA: TGTGCCAGCAGCGTAGGCCCAGGTTGGAGCGAGCAGCACTTC. The full variable domain, completed using reference TRBV2 and TRBJ2-7, is EPEVTQTPSHQVTQMGQEVILRCVPISNHLYFYWYRQILGQKVEFLVSFYNNEISEKSEIFDDQFSVERPDGSNFTLKIRSTKLEDSAMYFCASSVGPGWSEQHFGPGTRLTVT.

This clonotype appeared many times. The rearrangement joins TRBV7-2 to TRBJ2-7; no definite D call. The CDR3 sequence is 15 residues long. Germline V gene lookup returns CDR1 SGHTA and CDR2 FQGNSA. V gave up 5 bases and J gave up 2 bases, with 16 bases separating them. The chain's CDR3 is CASSPASAAAYEQYF. The CDR3 DNA is TGTGCCAGCAGCCCCGCCAGTGCCGCAGCCTACGAGCAGTACTTC.

A note on this clonotype: Being one base from a much bigger clone, this may be a read error. The rearrangement links TRBV9 to TRBJ2-1; D tentatively reads TRBD1 or TRBD2 (6 bases each). CDR1 and CDR2 (germline): SGDLS, YYNGEE. The length of the CDR3 is 16 residues. CDR3 bases: TGTGCCAGCAGCGTCAGCCGTGAGGGGGGCGCGAATGCGCAGTTCTTC. Its translation: CASSVSREGGANAQFF.

This clonotype was seen repeatedly, ten times or more. The V gene is TRBV19, the J gene TRBJ2-3; D is possibly TRBD1 (6 bases). The CDR3 length is 15 residues. Germline values: CDR1 LNHDA, CDR2 SQIVND (reference sequence). V lost 3 bases, J lost 11 bases, and 21 bases lay in between. The CDR3, as DNA: TGTGCCAGTAGTATTCAGAGGACAGTAACCGGCGGGCAGTATTTT. The encoded protein is CASSIQRTVTGGQYF. The complete variable domain, with remaining parts taken from reference TRBV19 and TRBJ2-3, reads DGGITQSPKYLFRKEGQNVTLSCEQNLNHDAMYWYRQDPGQGLRLIYYSQIVNDFQKGDIAEGYSVSREKKESFPLTVTSAQKNPTAFYLCASSIQRTVTGGQYFGPGTRLTVL.

Concerning this clonotype: Germline is not matched at one junction end, which may reflect a read error. The chain recombines TRBV11-2 with TRBJ2-3, with 11 bases that match TRBD2. In germline, CDR1 is SGHAT, CDR2 FQNNGV. The CDR3 length is 16 residues. CDR3 coding DNA: TGTGCCAGCAGCCAGAGGGGACTAGCGGACACAGATACGCAGTGTTTT. Amino acids: CASSQRGLADTDTQCF.

This clonotype showed up just a few times. This may stem from a read error, because a much larger clone lies one nucleotide away. V is TRBV9 and J is TRBJ1-2; tentatively, D is TRBD1 (5 bases). This CDR3 is built from 15 residues. The germline V gene encodes CDR1 SGDLS and CDR2 YYNGEE. The CDR3 coding sequence is TGTGCCAGCAGCGCCGAAGGATCAGACAGATATGGCTCCACCTTC. Encoded protein: CASSAEGSDRYGSTF.

In its sample, this clonotype was seen many times. V and J are TRBV11-2 and TRBJ2-7; D remains ambiguous. CDR1 and CDR2 from the germline V gene are SGHAT and FQNNGV. Deletions cut 4 bases from V and 7 bases from J, with 14 bases between. The CDR3 covers 13 residues. CDR3 DNA: TGTGCCAGCAGCTCCCCCCGCTTGGTTGAGCAGTACTTC. It specifies CASSSPRLVEQYF.

The chain uses TRBV15 and TRBJ2-5; tentative D call: TRBD2 (6 bases). The CDR3 is made up of 19 amino acids. Trimming pared 4 bases from V and 0 bases from J, leaving 24 bases between. Germline CDR1 reads LNHNV; CDR2 reads YYDKDF (reference sequence). The CDR3 is CATSTEITLLGGNQETQYF. The CDR3 coding sequence is TGTGCCACCAGCACAGAGATAACCCTTCTTGGGGGGAACCAAGAGACCCAGTACTTC.

For this clonotype: A read error is possible here, since a much larger clone lies one base away. No conserved phenylalanine or tryptophan is present at the end of the CDR3, so a read error is the likely explanation. The V call is TRBV12-3 or TRBV12-4, the J call TRBJ2-3; 7 bases fit TRBD1. The CDR3 covers 17 residues. The V segment lost 6 bases and the J segment 6 bases; nucleotides outside the gene matches: 18. Here the CDR3 DNA reads TGTGCCAGCAGACAAGGGACAGCAATCCGGGGTTGGGATACGCAGTATCTT. Translated, it gives CASRQGTAIRGWDTQYL.

This clonotype was seen at least ten times. The rearrangement links TRBV11-1 to TRBJ2-3, with D perhaps matching TRBD2 (6 bases). CDR1 and CDR2 (germline): SGHAT, FQDESV (reference sequence). V was clipped by 6 bases and J by 8 bases, with 18 bases between them. This CDR3 region has 14 residues. CDR3 sequence reads: CASSPGLNSRTQYF. The CDR3 DNA sequence: TGTGCCAGCAGTCCAGGACTAAACAGTCGTACGCAGTATTTT.

This clonotype was found many times. The chain couples TRBV10-3 to TRBJ1-6; D is undetermined. Trimming removed 9 bases at V and 7 bases at J, with 16 bases between. Germline CDR1 is ENHRY and CDR2 is SYGVKD. The CDR3 extends over 14 amino acids. The CDR3 loop is CAITSGGENSPLHF. The CDR3 coding sequence is TGTGCCATTACATCGGGAGGAGAGAATTCACCCCTCCACTTT.

The gene calls are TRBV25-1 and TRBJ2-2, with D unclear. CDR3 size: 15 residues. CDR1 and CDR2 (germline): MGHDK, SYGVNS. V was clipped by 8 bases and J by 6 bases, with 19 bases between them. DNA for the CDR3: TGTGCCAGCGTTGATGCTCTAGGTGGGGCCGGGGAGCTGTTTTTT. Protein sequence: CASVDALGGAGELFF. The complete variable domain, with remaining parts taken from reference TRBV25-1 and TRBJ2-2, reads EADIYQTPRYLVIGTGKKITLECSQTMGHDKMYWYQQDPGMELHLIHYSYGVNSTEKGDLSSESTVSRIRTEHFPLTLESARPSHTSQYLCASVDALGGAGELFFGEGSRLTVL.

In its sample, this clonotype was seen once. This sequence may be a read error, since a much larger clone differs from it by one base. The CDR3 loop reads CASSLGPGAWARNEQFF. The CDR3 DNA sequence: TGCGCCAGCAGCTTGGGCCCTGGAGCATGGGCAAGGAATGAGCAGTTCTTC. This chain joins TRBV5-1 and TRBJ2-1, with unresolved D. Per the germline V gene, CDR1 is SGHRS and CDR2 is YFSETQ. The V gene lost 0 bases and the J gene lost 7 bases, with 20 bases spanning the gap. This CDR3 has 17 amino acids.

This chain joins TRBV10-3 and TRBJ2-3; 11 nucleotides agree with TRBD2. Germline CDR1 reads ENHRY; CDR2 reads SYGVKD. The CDR3 extends over 17 amino acids. V gave up 3 bases and J gave up 1 base; unmatched junction bases: 6. CDR3 amino acids: CAISDRLSGRGTDTQYF. CDR3 DNA: TGTGCCATCAGTGACCGACTTAGCGGGAGGGGCACAGATACGCAGTATTTT.